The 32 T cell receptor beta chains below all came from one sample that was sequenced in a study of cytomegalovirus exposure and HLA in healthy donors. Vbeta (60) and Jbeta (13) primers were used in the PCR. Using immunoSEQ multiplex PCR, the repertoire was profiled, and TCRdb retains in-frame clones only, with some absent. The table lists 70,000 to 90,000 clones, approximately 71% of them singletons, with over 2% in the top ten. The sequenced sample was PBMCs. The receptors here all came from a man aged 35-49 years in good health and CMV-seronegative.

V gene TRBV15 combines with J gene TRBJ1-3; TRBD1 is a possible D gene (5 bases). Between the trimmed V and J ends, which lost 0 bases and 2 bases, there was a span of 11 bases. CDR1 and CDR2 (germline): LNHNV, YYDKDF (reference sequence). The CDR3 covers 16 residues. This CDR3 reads CATSRDQGKTGNTIYF. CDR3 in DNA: TGTGCCACCAGCAGAGATCAGGGCAAAACTGGAAACACCATATATTTT. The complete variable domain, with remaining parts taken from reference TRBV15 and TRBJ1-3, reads DAMVIQNPRYQVTQFGKPVTLSCSQTLNHNVMYWYQQKSSQAPKLLFHYYDKDFNNEADTPDNFQSRRPNTSFCFLDIRSPGLGDTAMYLCATSRDQGKTGNTIYFGEGSWLTVV.

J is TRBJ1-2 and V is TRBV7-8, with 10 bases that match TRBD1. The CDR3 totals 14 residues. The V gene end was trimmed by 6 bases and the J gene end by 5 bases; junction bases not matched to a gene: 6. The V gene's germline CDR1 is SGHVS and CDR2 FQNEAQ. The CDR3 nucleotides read TGTGCCAGCAGTTATGGGACAGGGGAATATGGCTACACCTTC. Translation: CASSYGTGEYGYTF.

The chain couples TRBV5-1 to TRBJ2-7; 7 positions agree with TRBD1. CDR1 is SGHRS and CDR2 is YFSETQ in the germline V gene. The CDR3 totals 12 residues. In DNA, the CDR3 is TGCGCCAGCAGCTTCCGGGAACAGGGGTTTCATGTC. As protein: CASSFREQGFHV.

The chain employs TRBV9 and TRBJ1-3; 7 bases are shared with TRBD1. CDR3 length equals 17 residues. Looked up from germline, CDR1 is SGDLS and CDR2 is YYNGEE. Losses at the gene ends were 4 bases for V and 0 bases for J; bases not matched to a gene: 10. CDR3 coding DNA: TGTGCCAGCAGCCCTATCCCGACAGGGATCTCTGGAAACACCATATATTTT. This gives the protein CASSPIPTGISGNTIYF. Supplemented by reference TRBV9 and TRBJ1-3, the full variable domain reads DSGVTQTPKHLITATGQRVTLRCSPRSGDLSVYWYQQSLDQGLQFLIQYYNGEERAKGNILERFSAQQFPDLHSELNLSSLELGDSALYFCASSPIPTGISGNTIYFGEGSWLTVV.

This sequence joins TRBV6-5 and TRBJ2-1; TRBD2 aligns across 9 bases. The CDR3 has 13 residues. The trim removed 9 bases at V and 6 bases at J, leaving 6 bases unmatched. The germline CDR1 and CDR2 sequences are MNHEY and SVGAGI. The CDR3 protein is CASRLAALNEQFF. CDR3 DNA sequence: TGTGCCAGTAGACTAGCGGCGCTCAATGAGCAGTTCTTC.

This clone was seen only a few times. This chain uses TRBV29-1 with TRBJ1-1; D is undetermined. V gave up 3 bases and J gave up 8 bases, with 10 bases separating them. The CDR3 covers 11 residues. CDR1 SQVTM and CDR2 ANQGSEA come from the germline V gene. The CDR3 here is CSVDTYSEAFF. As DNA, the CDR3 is TGCAGCGTTGACACCTACTCCGAAGCTTTCTTT.

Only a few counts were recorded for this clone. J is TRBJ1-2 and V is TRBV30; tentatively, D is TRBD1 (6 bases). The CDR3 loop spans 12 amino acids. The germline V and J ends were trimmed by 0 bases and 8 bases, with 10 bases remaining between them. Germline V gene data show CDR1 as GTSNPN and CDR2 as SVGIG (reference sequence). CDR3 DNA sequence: TGTGCCTGGAGTGTATCAGGGGAGGGCTACACCTTC. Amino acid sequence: CAWSVSGEGYTF.

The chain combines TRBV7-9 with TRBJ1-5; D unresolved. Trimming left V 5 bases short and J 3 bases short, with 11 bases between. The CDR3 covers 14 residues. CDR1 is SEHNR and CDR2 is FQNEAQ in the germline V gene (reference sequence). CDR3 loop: CASSISQANQPQHF. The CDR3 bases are TGTGCCAGCAGCATTAGTCAAGCCAATCAGCCCCAGCATTTT.

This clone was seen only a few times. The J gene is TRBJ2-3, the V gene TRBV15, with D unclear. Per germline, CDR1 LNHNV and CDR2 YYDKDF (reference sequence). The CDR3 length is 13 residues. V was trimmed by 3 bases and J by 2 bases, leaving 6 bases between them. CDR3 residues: CATSRRHTDTQYF. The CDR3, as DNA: TGTGCCACCAGCAGGAGACACACAGATACGCAGTATTTT.

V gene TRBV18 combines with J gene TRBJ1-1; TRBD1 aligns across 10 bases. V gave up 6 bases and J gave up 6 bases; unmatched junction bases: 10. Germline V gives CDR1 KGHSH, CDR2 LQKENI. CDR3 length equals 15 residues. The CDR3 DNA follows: TGTGCCAGCTCTCAAAAAGGGACAGGGGTGGCTGAAGCTTTCTTT. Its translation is CASSQKGTGVAEAFF. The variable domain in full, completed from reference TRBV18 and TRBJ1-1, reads NAGVMQNPRHLVRRRGQEARLRCSPMKGHSHVYWYRQLPEEGLKFMVYLQKENIIDESGMPKERFSAEFPKEGPSILRIQQVVRGDSAAYFCASSQKGTGVAEAFFGQGTRLTVV.

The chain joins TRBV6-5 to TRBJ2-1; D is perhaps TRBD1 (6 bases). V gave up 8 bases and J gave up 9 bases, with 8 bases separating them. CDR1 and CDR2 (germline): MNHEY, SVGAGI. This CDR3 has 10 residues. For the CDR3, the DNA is TGTGCCAGCGGGGGCATTGAGCAGTTCTTC. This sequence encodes CASGGIEQFF.

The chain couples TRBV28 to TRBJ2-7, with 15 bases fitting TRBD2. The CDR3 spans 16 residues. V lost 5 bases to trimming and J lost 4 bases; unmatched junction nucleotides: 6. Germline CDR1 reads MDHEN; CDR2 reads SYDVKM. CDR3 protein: CASSVGTSGGYYEQYF. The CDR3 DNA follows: TGTGCCAGCAGTGTGGGGACTAGCGGGGGGTATTACGAGCAGTACTTC.

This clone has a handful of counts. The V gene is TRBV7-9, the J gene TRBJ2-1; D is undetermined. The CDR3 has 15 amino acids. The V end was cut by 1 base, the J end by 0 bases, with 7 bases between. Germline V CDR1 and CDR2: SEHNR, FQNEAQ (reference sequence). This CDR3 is CASSLVSHSYNEQFF. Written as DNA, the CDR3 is TGTGCCAGCAGCTTAGTTTCCCACTCCTACAATGAGCAGTTCTTC.

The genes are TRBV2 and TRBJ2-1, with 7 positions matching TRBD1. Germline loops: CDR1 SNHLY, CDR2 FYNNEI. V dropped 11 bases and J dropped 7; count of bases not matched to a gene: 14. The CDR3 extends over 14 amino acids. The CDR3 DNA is TGTGCCCTAAGGGGGCGATTGAGTGTGAATGAGCAGTTCTTC. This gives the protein CALRGRLSVNEQFF.

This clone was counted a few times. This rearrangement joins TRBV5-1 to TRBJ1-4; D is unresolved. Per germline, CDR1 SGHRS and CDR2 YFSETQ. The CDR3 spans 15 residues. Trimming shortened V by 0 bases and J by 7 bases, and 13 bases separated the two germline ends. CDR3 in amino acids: CASSLDGHPGEKLFF. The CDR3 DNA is TGCGCCAGCAGCTTGGACGGTCACCCGGGTGAAAAACTGTTTTTT.

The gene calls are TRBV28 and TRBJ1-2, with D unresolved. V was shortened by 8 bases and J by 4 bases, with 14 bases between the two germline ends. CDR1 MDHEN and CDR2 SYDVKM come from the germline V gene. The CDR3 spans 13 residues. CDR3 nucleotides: TGTGCCAGCTCCGGGGTGGGAGGCTATGGCTACACCTTC. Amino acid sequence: CASSGVGGYGYTF.

The CDR3 DNA is TGTGCCAGCTCACTCCGGACAGGGTCGGGCCAGCCCCAGCATTTT. Protein: CASSLRTGSGQPQHF. The chain couples TRBV18 to TRBJ1-5, with 8 nucleotides matching TRBD1. V trimming: 4 bases; J trimming: 7 bases; junction bases outside the gene matches: 9. The V gene's germline CDR1 is KGHSH and CDR2 LQKENI. The CDR3 contains 15 residues.

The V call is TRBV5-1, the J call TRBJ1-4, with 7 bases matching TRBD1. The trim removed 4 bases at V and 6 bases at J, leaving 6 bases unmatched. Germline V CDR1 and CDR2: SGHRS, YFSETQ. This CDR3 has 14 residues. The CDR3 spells CASSGEGAHEKLFF. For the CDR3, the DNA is TGCGCCAGCAGCGGAGAGGGGGCCCATGAAAAACTGTTTTTT. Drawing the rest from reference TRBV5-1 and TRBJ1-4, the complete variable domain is KAGVTQTPRYLIKTRGQQVTLSCSPISGHRSVSWYQQTPGQGLQFLFEYFSETQRNKGNFPGRFSGRQFSNSRSEMNVSTLELGDSALYLCASSGEGAHEKLFFGSGTQLSVL.

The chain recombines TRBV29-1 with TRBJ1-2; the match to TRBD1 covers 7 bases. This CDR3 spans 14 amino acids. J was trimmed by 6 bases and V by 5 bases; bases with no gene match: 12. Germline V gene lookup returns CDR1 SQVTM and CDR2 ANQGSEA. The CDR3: CSVPFGATGNGYTF. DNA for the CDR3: TGCAGCGTTCCCTTTGGGGCGACAGGGAATGGCTACACCTTC.

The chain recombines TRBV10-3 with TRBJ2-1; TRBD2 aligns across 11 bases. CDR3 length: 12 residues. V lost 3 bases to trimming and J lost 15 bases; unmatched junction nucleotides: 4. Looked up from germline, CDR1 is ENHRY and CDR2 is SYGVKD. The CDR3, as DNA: TGTGCCATCAGTGAACTAGCGGGAGTAAGGTTCTTC. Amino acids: CAISELAGVRFF.

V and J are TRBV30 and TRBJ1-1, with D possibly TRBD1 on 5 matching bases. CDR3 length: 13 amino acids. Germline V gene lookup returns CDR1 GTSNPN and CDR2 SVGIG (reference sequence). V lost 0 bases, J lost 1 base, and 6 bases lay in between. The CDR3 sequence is CAWSVGANTEAFF. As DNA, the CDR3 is TGTGCCTGGAGTGTAGGGGCGAACACTGAAGCTTTCTTT.

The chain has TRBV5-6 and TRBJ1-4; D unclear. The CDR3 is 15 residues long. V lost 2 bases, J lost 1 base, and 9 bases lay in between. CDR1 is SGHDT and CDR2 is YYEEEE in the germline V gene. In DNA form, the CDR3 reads TGTGCCAGCAGCTTTGAGGGCCAAACTAATGAAAAACTGTTTTTT. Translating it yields CASSFEGQTNEKLFF.

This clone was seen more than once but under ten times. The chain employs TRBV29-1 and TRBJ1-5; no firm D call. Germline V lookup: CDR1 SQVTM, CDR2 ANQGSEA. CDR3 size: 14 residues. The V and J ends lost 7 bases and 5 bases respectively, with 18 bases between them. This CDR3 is CSAGGGRKDQPQHF. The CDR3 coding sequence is TGCAGCGCCGGTGGAGGTCGGAAGGATCAGCCCCAGCATTTT.

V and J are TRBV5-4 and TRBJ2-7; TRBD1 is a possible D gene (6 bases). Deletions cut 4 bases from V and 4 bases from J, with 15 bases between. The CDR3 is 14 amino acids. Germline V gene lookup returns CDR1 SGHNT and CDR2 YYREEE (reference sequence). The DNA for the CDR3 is TGTGCCAGCAGCCCCACCGGGACAACATACGAGCAGTACTTC. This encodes CASSPTGTTYEQYF.

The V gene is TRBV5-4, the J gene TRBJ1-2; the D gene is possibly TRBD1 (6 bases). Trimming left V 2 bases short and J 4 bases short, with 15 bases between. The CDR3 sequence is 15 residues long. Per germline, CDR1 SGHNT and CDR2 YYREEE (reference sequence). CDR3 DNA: TGTGCCAGCAGCTTAACAGGGAGAGTTAGCTATGGCTACACCTTC. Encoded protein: CASSLTGRVSYGYTF.

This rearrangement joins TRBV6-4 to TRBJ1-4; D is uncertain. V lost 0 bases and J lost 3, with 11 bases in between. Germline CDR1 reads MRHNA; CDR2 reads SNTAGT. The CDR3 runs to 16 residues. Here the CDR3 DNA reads TGTGCCAGCAGTGACTCAGGAGGGAGTGCTAATGAAAAACTGTTTTTT. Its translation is CASSDSGGSANEKLFF.

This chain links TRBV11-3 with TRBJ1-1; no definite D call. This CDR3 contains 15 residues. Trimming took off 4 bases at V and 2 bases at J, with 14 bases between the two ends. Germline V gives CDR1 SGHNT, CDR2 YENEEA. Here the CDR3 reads CASSSLASRNTEAFF. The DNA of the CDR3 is TGTGCCAGCAGCTCCCTCGCGTCCCGTAACACTGAAGCTTTCTTT.

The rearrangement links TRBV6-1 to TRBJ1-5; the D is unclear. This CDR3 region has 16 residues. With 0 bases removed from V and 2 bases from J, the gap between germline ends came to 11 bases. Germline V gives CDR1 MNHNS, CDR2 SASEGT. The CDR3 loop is CASSEAVRSGNQPQHF. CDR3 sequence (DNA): TGTGCCAGCAGTGAAGCGGTCAGGTCTGGCAATCAGCCCCAGCATTTT.

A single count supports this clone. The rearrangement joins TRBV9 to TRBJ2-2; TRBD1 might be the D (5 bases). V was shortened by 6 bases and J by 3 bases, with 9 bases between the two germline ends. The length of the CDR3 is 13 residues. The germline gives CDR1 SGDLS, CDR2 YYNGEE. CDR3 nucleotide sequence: TGTGCCAGCAAGCAGGGTTACACCGGGGAGCTGTTTTTT. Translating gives CASKQGYTGELFF.

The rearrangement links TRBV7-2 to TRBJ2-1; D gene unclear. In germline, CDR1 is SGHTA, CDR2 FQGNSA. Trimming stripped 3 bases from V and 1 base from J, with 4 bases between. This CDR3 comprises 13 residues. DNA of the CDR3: TGTGCCAGCAGCTTCATGTCCTACAATGAGCAGTTCTTC. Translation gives CASSFMSYNEQFF.

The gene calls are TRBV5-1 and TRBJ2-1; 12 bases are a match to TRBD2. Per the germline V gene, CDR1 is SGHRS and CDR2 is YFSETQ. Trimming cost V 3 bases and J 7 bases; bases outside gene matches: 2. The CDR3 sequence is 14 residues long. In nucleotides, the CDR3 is TGCGCCAGCAGCTCGACTAGCGGGAGTAATGAGCAGTTCTTC. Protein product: CASSSTSGSNEQFF.

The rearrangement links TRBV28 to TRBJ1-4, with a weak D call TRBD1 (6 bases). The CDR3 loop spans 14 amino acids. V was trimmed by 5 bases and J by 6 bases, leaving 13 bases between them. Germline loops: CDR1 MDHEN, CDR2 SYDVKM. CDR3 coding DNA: TGTGCCAGCAGTCCCGGACAGAGGGATGAAAAACTGTTTTTT. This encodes CASSPGQRDEKLFF.